The 27 T cell receptor beta chains below come from one sample, sequenced in a study of T cell responses to AZD1222 COVID-19 vaccine. The method was immunoSEQ multiplex PCR; TCRdb's version includes in-frame clones alone and lacks a portion of them. The sample holds approximately 180,000 clones; around 87% are singletons and the top ten take 2.5% to 3%. Sequenced material: peripheral blood, taken on day 0 of AZD1222 vaccination. These receptors all stem from an adult in good health.

This clone was detected only a few times. The CDR3 region is CASSLGGEGNEQFF. The CDR3 bases are TGTGCCAGCAGCTTAGGGGGCGAAGGGAATGAGCAGTTCTTC. The chain links TRBV7-3 to TRBJ2-1; D possibly corresponds to TRBD1 (6 bases). The CDR3 consists of 14 residues. Germline CDR1 and CDR2: SGHTA and FQGTGA. Trimming took off 2 bases at V and 7 bases at J, with 12 bases between the two ends. The full variable domain, with the rest looked up from reference TRBV7-3 and TRBJ2-1, is GAGVSQTPSNKVTEKGKYVELRCDPISGHTALYWYRQSLGQGPEFLIYFQGTGAADDSGLPNDRFFAVRPEGSVSTLKIQRTERGDSAVYLCASSLGGEGNEQFFGPGTRLTVL.

In this sample, this clone turned up a few times. The chain recombines TRBV15 with TRBJ1-2; D is undetermined. V was cut by 0 bases and J by 6 bases, with 14 bases left in between. This CDR3 spans 15 amino acids. The germline CDR1 and CDR2 sequences are LNHNV and YYDKDF (reference sequence). CDR3 protein: CATSREPAEPNGYTF. CDR3 in DNA: TGTGCCACCAGCAGAGAGCCGGCGGAACCAAATGGCTACACCTTC.

The rearrangement uses TRBV18 and TRBJ2-7, with 8 bases lining up with TRBD1. In germline, CDR1 is KGHSH, CDR2 LQKENI. The CDR3 contains 14 residues. J gave up 2 bases and V 6 bases, and 6 bases lay outside the gene matches. For the CDR3, the DNA is TGTGCCAGCTCGCTCAGGGGGCCTCCCTACGAGCAGTACTTC. Amino acids: CASSLRGPPYEQYF.

The chain has TRBV30 and TRBJ1-2; D is unresolved. The CDR3 loop spans 13 amino acids. Trimming took 1 base from V and 6 from J, leaving 12 bases between them. Per germline, CDR1 GTSNPN and CDR2 SVGIG (reference sequence). The CDR3 loop is CAWSDWGWDGYTF. The CDR3 DNA follows: TGTGCCTGGAGTGATTGGGGTTGGGATGGCTACACCTTC.

The sample holds a few counts of this clone. V is TRBV19 and J is TRBJ2-3, with D possibly matching TRBD1 (5 bases). Germline lookup yields CDR1 LNHDA and CDR2 SQIVND (reference sequence). The CDR3 consists of 14 residues. The ends were cut back, 6 bases at V and 4 bases at J, with 14 bases in the middle. CDR3: CASRDGAAADTQYF. As DNA, the CDR3 is TGTGCCAGTAGGGATGGGGCGGCCGCAGATACGCAGTATTTT.

This rearrangement joins TRBV5-8 to TRBJ2-7; D might be TRBD2 (6 bases). This CDR3 spans 16 amino acids. V was trimmed by 0 bases and J by 6 bases, leaving 19 bases between them. From germline, CDR1 is SGHTS and CDR2 YDEGEE. CDR3 nucleotide sequence: TGTGCCAGCAGCTTGGGGGACTGGGAGAATCGGCCCGAGCAGTACTTC. It translates to CASSLGDWENRPEQYF.

The genes are TRBV5-8 and TRBJ2-7; no reliable D call. CDR1 and CDR2 from the germline V gene are SGHTS and YDEGEE. Trimming cost V 4 bases and J 11 bases, with 16 bases left between them. The CDR3 is 12 residues long. The CDR3 is CASSQDRTLKYF. The CDR3 coding sequence is TGTGCCAGCAGCCAAGACCGGACCCTAAAGTACTTC.

This chain joins TRBV28 and TRBJ1-1; D is ambiguous. The V end lost 6 bases, the J end lost 2 bases, and 10 bases lay between the germline ends. This CDR3 is 13 amino acids long. Germline V lookup: CDR1 MDHEN, CDR2 SYDVKM. The CDR3 is CASRTALNTEAFF. CDR3 sequence (DNA): TGTGCCAGCAGAACGGCACTAAACACTGAAGCTTTCTTT.

The chain uses TRBV19 and TRBJ1-2; tentatively, D is TRBD1 (6 bases). Germline assignment: CDR1 LNHDA and CDR2 SQIVND (reference sequence). The CDR3 has 18 amino acids. V shed 4 bases and J shed 1 base, with 22 bases lying between them. In nucleotides, the CDR3 is TGTGCCAGTAGTACCCGCCGATCCGGGACAAGAGATAACTATGGCTACACCTTC. Protein sequence: CASSTRRSGTRDNYGYTF.

The chain joins TRBV3-1 (or the pseudogene TRBV3-2) to TRBJ1-3; D is unclear. Germline CDR1 LGHDT, CDR2 YNNKEL (reference sequence). This CDR3 region has 11 residues. CDR3 coding DNA: TGTGGGGCAAGCTCTGGAAACACCATATATTTT. Encoded protein: CGASSGNTIYF.

The V and J genes are TRBV5-1 and TRBJ2-2, with 11 positions matching TRBD2. The J segment lost 5 bases and the V segment lost 2 bases, leaving 5 bases of the junction unmatched. CDR3 size: 16 residues. CDR1 is SGHRS, CDR2 YFSETQ, per germline. CDR3: CASSLLLAGGTGELFF. The CDR3 DNA follows: TGCGCCAGCAGCTTACTCCTAGCGGGAGGTACCGGGGAGCTGTTTTTT.

The V gene is TRBV5-1, the J gene TRBJ2-3; 7 bases line up with TRBD2. CDR3 size: 12 residues. V lost 4 bases to trimming and J lost 4 bases; unmatched junction nucleotides: 0. Looked up from germline, CDR1 is SGHRS and CDR2 is YFSETQ. This CDR3 is CASSGGADTQYF. CDR3 coding DNA: TGCGCCAGCAGCGGGGGGGCAGATACGCAGTATTTT.

The V gene is TRBV11-2, the J gene TRBJ2-5, with 9 bases fitting TRBD1. Germline V gives CDR1 SGHAT, CDR2 FQNNGV. The V gene end was trimmed by 5 bases and the J gene end by 4 bases; junction bases not matched to a gene: 5. The CDR3 is made up of 14 amino acids. For the CDR3, the DNA is TGTGCCAGCAGCCAGGACAGGGGAGGAGAGACCCAGTACTTC. It translates to CASSQDRGGETQYF.

This clone appeared once. The genes are TRBV7-9 and TRBJ1-1, with 10 positions matching TRBD1. The germline V gene has CDR1 SEHNR and CDR2 FQNEAQ (reference sequence). With 2 bases clipped from V and 1 base from J, the junction kept 1 base outside the gene matches. The CDR3 consists of 15 residues. CDR3 bases: TGTGCCAGCAGCTTACGGACAGGGGGGAACACTGAAGCTTTCTTT. Its protein is CASSLRTGGNTEAFF.

J is TRBJ1-4 and V is TRBV5-1, with 9 bases matching TRBD1. The length of the CDR3 is 15 residues. V shed 0 bases, J shed 5 bases, and the junction held 2 bases outside the gene matches. The germline CDR1 and CDR2 sequences are SGHRS and YFSETQ. This CDR3 reads CASSLGGQGNEKLFF. The CDR3, as DNA: TGCGCCAGCAGCTTGGGGGGACAGGGAAATGAAAAACTGTTTTTT. The whole variable domain, filled in from reference TRBV5-1 and TRBJ1-4, reads KAGVTQTPRYLIKTRGQQVTLSCSPISGHRSVSWYQQTPGQGLQFLFEYFSETQRNKGNFPGRFSGRQFSNSRSEMNVSTLELGDSALYLCASSLGGQGNEKLFFGSGTQLSVL.

The chain couples TRBV27 to TRBJ2-3, with a tentative D call TRBD1 (6 bases). Germline V CDR1 and CDR2: MNHEY, SMNVEV (reference sequence). The CDR3 spans 15 residues. V was clipped by 6 bases and J by 2 bases, with 15 bases between them. CDR3 region: CASRRRTAYTDTQYF. CDR3 nucleotide sequence: TGTGCCAGCAGACGTCGGACAGCCTACACAGATACGCAGTATTTT.

The chain has TRBV19 and TRBJ1-1, with no clear D. This CDR3 comprises 12 residues. Trimming stripped 6 bases from V and 5 bases from J, with 10 bases between. In germline, CDR1 is LNHDA, CDR2 SQIVND (reference sequence). DNA of the CDR3: TGTGCCAGTAGGGCGGGATGGACTGAAGCTTTCTTT. Its protein is CASRAGWTEAFF.

The table lists this clone with a few counts. The chain links TRBV2 to TRBJ1-6; D remains unclear. The CDR3 is 15 residues long. V lost 6 bases, J lost 0 bases, and 9 bases lay in between. Germline values: CDR1 SNHLY, CDR2 FYNNEI. The CDR3 DNA reads TGTGCCAGCAGCACACAGAGCTCCTATAATTCACCCCTCCACTTT. Its translation: CASSTQSSYNSPLHF.

This sequence joins TRBV7-8 and TRBJ2-7, with a possible D match to TRBD2 (6 bases). The CDR3 totals 15 residues. Germline V gene sequence: CDR1 SGHVS, CDR2 FQNEAQ. The V end was cut by 2 bases, the J end by 4 bases, with 15 bases between. This CDR3 reads CASSLSGTGGYEQYF. In DNA, the CDR3 is TGTGCCAGCAGCTTATCCGGGACTGGAGGTTACGAGCAGTACTTC.

This chain links TRBV27 with TRBJ2-7; possible D gene TRBD2, 7 bases. The CDR3 length is 15 residues. CDR1 is MNHEY and CDR2 is SMNVEV in the germline V gene (reference sequence). Trimming removed 4 bases at V and 4 bases at J, with 17 bases between. This chain's CDR3 is CASSSTTGGGYEQYF. In DNA, the CDR3 is TGTGCCAGCAGTTCGACAACGGGGGGCGGGTACGAGCAGTACTTC.

CDR3 nucleotide sequence: TGTGCCAGCAGCCCCCTCGGGACAGCGCCAAACGAGCAGTACTTC. It translates to CASSPLGTAPNEQYF. The chain joins TRBV7-9 to TRBJ2-7; TRBD1 matches at 7 bases. The V segment lost 5 bases and the J segment 5 bases; nucleotides outside the gene matches: 12. Germline values: CDR1 SEHNR, CDR2 FQNEAQ (reference sequence). There are 15 residues in the CDR3.

This clone was recorded a few times. Other nucleotide sequences from this sample produce the same CDR3. The rearrangement uses TRBV29-1 and TRBJ2-7; D gene ambiguous. Germline V gene data show CDR1 as SQVTM and CDR2 as ANQGSEA. The V end lost 3 bases, the J end lost 3 bases, and 9 bases lay between the germline ends. The CDR3 sequence is 12 residues long. CDR3 DNA: TGCAGCGTTGAGTTAGCAGACTACGAGCAGTACTTC. It yields the protein CSVELADYEQYF.

J is TRBJ2-7 and V is TRBV6-1; D call uncertain. V lost 1 base, J lost 0 bases, and 10 bases lay in between. The germline V gene encodes CDR1 MNHNS and CDR2 SASEGT. This CDR3 has 15 amino acids. In nucleotides, the CDR3 is TGTGCCAGCAGTGAAGGGTCTGACGGCTCCTACGAGCAGTACTTC. It encodes CASSEGSDGSYEQYF.

This chain links TRBV18 with TRBJ2-7, with unresolved D. The V and J ends lost 0 bases and 3 bases respectively, with 9 bases between them. Germline V CDR1 and CDR2: KGHSH, LQKENI. This CDR3 spans 14 amino acids. CDR3 DNA: TGTGCCAGCTCACCACCGGATTCAAACTACGAGCAGTACTTC. Encoded protein: CASSPPDSNYEQYF.

The DNA of the CDR3 is TGTGCCAGCAGGGGGACAGGGGGCTTCACTGAAGCTTTCTTT. As protein: CASRGTGGFTEAFF. The chain has TRBV6-5 and TRBJ1-1; TRBD1 aligns across 12 bases. The CDR3 has 14 amino acids. The V gene's germline CDR1 is MNHEY and CDR2 SVGAGI. V trimming: 6 bases; J trimming: 4 bases; junction bases outside the gene matches: 3.

This clone was counted only a few times. The chain uses TRBV12-5 and TRBJ2-3; D gene uncertain. Germline V gene lookup returns CDR1 LGHNT and CDR2 FRNRAP. Trimming stripped 5 bases from V and 2 bases from J, with 5 bases between. CDR3 length equals 12 residues. The CDR3 protein is CASGLTTDTQYF. CDR3 DNA: TGTGCTAGTGGTCTGACCACAGATACGCAGTATTTT.

This chain uses TRBV30 with TRBJ1-5; D gene uncertain. The CDR3 is 15 amino acids. Germline loops: CDR1 GTSNPN, CDR2 SVGIG (reference sequence). V dropped 0 bases and J dropped 4 bases, with 13 bases sitting between them. The CDR3 loop reads CAWSVRRQQNQPQHF. CDR3 coding DNA: TGTGCCTGGAGTGTACGCAGGCAACAGAATCAGCCCCAGCATTTT.